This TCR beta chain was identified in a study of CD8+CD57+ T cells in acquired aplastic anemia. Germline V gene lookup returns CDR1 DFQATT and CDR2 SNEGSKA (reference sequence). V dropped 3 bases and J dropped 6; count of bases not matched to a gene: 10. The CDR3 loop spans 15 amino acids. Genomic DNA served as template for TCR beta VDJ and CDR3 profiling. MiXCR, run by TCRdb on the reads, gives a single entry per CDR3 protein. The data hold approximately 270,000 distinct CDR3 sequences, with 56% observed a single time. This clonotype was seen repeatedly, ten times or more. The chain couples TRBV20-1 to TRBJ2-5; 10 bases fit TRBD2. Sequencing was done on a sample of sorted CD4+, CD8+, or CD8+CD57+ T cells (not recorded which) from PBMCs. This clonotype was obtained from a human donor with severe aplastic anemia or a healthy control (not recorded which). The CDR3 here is CSASPLAGLSKTQYF. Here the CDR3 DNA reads TGCAGTGCTAGTCCACTAGCGGGGTTATCAAAGACCCAGTACTTC.